A selection of T cell receptor beta chains follows, all from one sample in a study of blood T cell repertoires in COVID-19. Profiled with immunoSEQ multiplex PCR; TCRdb holds only in-frame clones, not every one. The data show 150,000 to 200,000 clones, 89% seen once. The specimen sequenced was peripheral blood. The source is a man aged 18 to 29 who had recovered from COVID-19. The CDR3 runs from the conserved cysteine through the conserved F or W. The D gene is left open where the match is weak. Rows give clone size only sometimes, using once, few, many, or a class for an expanded clone.

d_gene	v_gene	j_gene	abundance	CDR3nt	CDR3aa
.	TRBV29-1	TRBJ1-2	.	TGCAGCGCTGGCAGGGTCCCCGGGAAAGGCTACACCTTC	CSAGRVPGKGYTF
TRBD2	TRBV7-3	TRBJ2-5	.	TGTGCCAGCAGCTCCATCGGACTAGCGGGAGAGACCCAGTACTTC	CASSSIGLAGETQYF
.	TRBV28	TRBJ1-1	.	TGTGCCAGCAGTCCCGGGACTCAATCGAACACTGAAGCTTTCTTT	CASSPGTQSNTEAFF
.	TRBV19	TRBJ2-5	.	TGTGCCAGGACCAGGGACTCGGCCATGTGGGAGACCCAGTACTTC	CARTRDSAMWETQYF
TRBD1	TRBV20-1	TRBJ1-1	.	TGCAGTGCTAGGCGACAGGGGACGGCTTTCTTT	CSARRQGTAFF
.	TRBV7-8	TRBJ2-7	.	TGTGCCAGCCCTACGGGGCGCAGGGGTTACCCCTACGAGCAGTACTTC	CASPTGRRGYPYEQYF
.	TRBV14	TRBJ1-1	.	TGTGCCAGCAACCTAATCCCCGGAGCTTTCTTT	CASNLIPGAFF
.	TRBV15	TRBJ1-4	.	TGTGCCACCAGCAGACCTGACAGCGAGAAACTGTTTTTT	CATSRPDSEKLFF
.	TRBV7-2	TRBJ1-3	.	TGTGCCAGCAGCTTAGGGCTGAGAAACACCATATATTTT	CASSLGLRNTIYF
.	TRBV30	TRBJ1-5	.	TGTGCCTGGAGTGTACTGTCCTTCAATCAGCCCCAGCATTTT	CAWSVLSFNQPQHF
.	TRBV9	TRBJ2-3	.	TGTGCCAGCAGCGTAGGAAACGGGAGAAACACAGATACGCAGTATTTT	CASSVGNGRNTDTQYF
TRBD2	TRBV10-2	TRBJ2-7	.	TGCGCCGGAATGGGGGGGTCCTCCTACGAGCAGTACTTC	CAGMGGSSYEQYF
TRBD1	TRBV6-5	TRBJ1-2	few	TGTGCCAGCACAGGGGGGAACTATGGCTACACCTTC	CASTGGNYGYTF
.	TRBV4-3	TRBJ2-7	few	TGCGCCAGCAGCCAAGAGAGCGGATACGAGCAGTACTTC	CASSQESGYEQYF
.	TRBV12-3/TRBV12-4	TRBJ1-1	.	TGTGCCAGCGGGGCGCAATACACTGAAGCTTTCTTT	CASGAQYTEAFF
.	TRBV5-5	TRBJ2-5	.	TGTGCCAGCAGCTTACGGGAGTCGGGGGAGACCCAGTACTTC	CASSLRESGETQYF
.	TRBV12-3/TRBV12-4	TRBJ2-7	.	TGTGCCAGCAGTTTATCCTCCGGCGAGCAGTACTTC	CASSLSSGEQYF
TRBD1	TRBV19	TRBJ1-5	.	TGTGCCAGTAGCTTCCGGGACAGTTTACGCAATCAGCCCCAGCATTTT	CASSFRDSLRNQPQHF
TRBD1	TRBV15	TRBJ2-5	once	TGTGCCACCAGCAGGGCGACCCGACAGGGGGCTGAGACCCAGTACTTC	CATSRATRQGAETQYF
.	TRBV7-8	TRBJ1-1	.	TGTGCCAGCAGATCCGGGACATCGAACACTGAAGCTTTCTTT	CASRSGTSNTEAFF
TRBD2	TRBV15	TRBJ2-1	.	TGTGCCACCAGCAGAGAAAGGGCGGGAGCTTTCAATGAGCAGTTCTTC	CATSRERAGAFNEQFF
TRBD2	TRBV4-3	TRBJ2-7	.	TGCGCCAGCAGCCAACTTAGACTAGCGGGATACGAGCAGTACTTC	CASSQLRLAGYEQYF
TRBD1	TRBV29-1	TRBJ1-1	.	TGCAGCGGGGGACAGACGAACACTGAAGCTTTCTTT	CSGGQTNTEAFF
TRBD1	TRBV9	TRBJ1-1	.	TGTGCCAGCAGCCCCGGACAGGTTCACACTGAAGCTTTCTTT	CASSPGQVHTEAFF
TRBD2	TRBV14	TRBJ2-1	.	TGTGCCAGCAGCCCAGGGAGGGGCCGCTACAATGAGCAGTTCTTC	CASSPGRGRYNEQFF
.	TRBV6-5	TRBJ1-2	once	TGTGCCAGCAGTTACCAGGGGCTTAACTATGGCTACACCTTC	CASSYQGLNYGYTF
TRBD1	TRBV24-1	TRBJ1-5	.	TGTGCCACCAGTGACGGGAACGGACAGGGACATTATAGCAATCAGCCCCAGCATTTT	CATSDGNGQGHYSNQPQHF
.	TRBV6-5	TRBJ2-7	.	TGTGCCAGGGACAGCAAAACCTACGAGCAGTACTTC	CARDSKTYEQYF
.	TRBV7-9	TRBJ2-7	once	TGTGCCAGCAGCTTAGAAGGGGTTCAGCAGTACTTC	CASSLEGVQQYF
TRBD1	TRBV27	TRBJ2-7	.	TGTGCCAGCAGTCCGGGACAGGGGTACGAGCAGTACTTC	CASSPGQGYEQYF
.	TRBV4-3	TRBJ1-6	.	TGCGCCAGCAGCCAAGACGAAAGGATAGCGGGGTCACCCCTCCACTTT	CASSQDERIAGSPLHF
TRBD2	TRBV7-2	TRBJ2-5	.	TGTGCCAGCAGCCGGGAGGGTGGGGGCCAAGAGACCCAGTACTTC	CASSREGGGQETQYF
TRBD2	TRBV27	TRBJ2-7	.	TGTGCCAGCAGATCTCCCGGGACTAGCGGTGGTAGCTCCTACGAGCAGTACTTC	CASRSPGTSGGSSYEQYF